The sequence of this T cell receptor beta chain was determined in a study of beta chain features in type 1 diabetes. Study-level results: Among patients with Type 1 diabetes, TCRB CDR3s were moderately but significantly shorter in every one of the four CD4+ subsets. Sequencing of cDNA might inflate the share of cells that strongly express TCR.

In regard to this clone: The antigen is unknown.

The V gene's germline CDR1 is SGHTA and CDR2 FQGNSA. V trimming: 5 bases; J trimming: 8 bases; junction bases outside the gene matches: 7. This CDR3 contains 15 residues. Heparinised blood was drawn once per donor, averaging about 100 mL. Stem cell-like memory, regulatory, central memory and naive CD4+ cells were sorted via CD45RO/CCR7/CD25/CD127/CD95/CD27. The study reverse transcribed the entire isolated RNA, so it sequenced expressed TCRB transcripts. This table comes from immunoSEQ multiplex PCR, and its TCRdb copy is limited to in-frame clones, with some not included. The table includes 400,000 to 450,000 clones, roughly 13% detected once.

This rearrangement joins TRBV7-2 to TRBJ2-1; 12 nucleotides line up with TRBD2. The sequence was collected from a man aged 25-45 years in good health. Input material: naive CD4+ T cells from blood. CDR3 amino acids: CASSPSGRAEYEQFF. CDR3 nucleotides: TGTGCCAGCAGCCCTAGCGGGAGGGCCGAGTATGAGCAGTTCTTC.